This entry features one TCR beta chain sequence. Its antigen is unknown. The germline V gene encodes CDR1 SGHRS and CDR2 YFSETQ. This CDR3 spans 17 amino acids. V was clipped by 4 bases and J by 6 bases, with 23 bases between them. This table comes from immunoSEQ multiplex PCR, and its TCRdb copy is limited to in-frame clones, with some not included. The sample has 15,000 to 20,000 clones, 70% to 80% seen once. The sample belongs to a study of CD4 T cells in relation to SARS-CoV-2 and coronaviruses. Background on the study: PBMCs were cultured with antigen for nine to eleven days before TCR beta sequencing.

CD4+ T cells from unexposed donors were obtained before the COVID-19 pandemic (2011-2018). After ten to eleven days of culture, CD4+ T cells were isolated. The chain combines TRBV5-1 with TRBJ2-1; a weak D match, TRBD2 (6 bases). This sequence originates from a human donor in good health. What was sequenced was CD4+ T cells from PBMCs, cultured in vitro. CDR3 loop: CASSPEGWGKVSNEQFF. CDR3 sequence (DNA): TGCGCCAGCAGCCCGGAGGGGTGGGGGAAGGTCAGCAATGAGCAGTTCTTC.